There are a few counts of the clone carrying this T cell receptor (beta chain). Antigen specificity is unknown. The data derive from a study of human T cells and chemical hapten exposure. Findings and limits, study-wide: The number of TCRs over 1 in 1000 frequency stayed unchanged after DPC.

V lost 5 bases to trimming and J lost 7 bases, with 12 bases between them. The CDR3 sequence is 14 residues long. TCRdb reprocessed the RACE reads via MiXCR and lists one record per CDR3 protein. The table shows 120,000 or so distinct CDR3 sequences, with approximately 11% occurring only once. Time point denoted: patch test 3, about 24 weeks after DPC sensitization. Treatment indicated: therapeutic diphenylcyclopropenone sensitization with weekly scalp DPC. Drawing of blood took place ahead of applying each patch test. Before extraction, the whole blood was not fractionated, and total RNA was taken from it.

This TCR was sampled from a woman aged 50 to 60 with alopecia areata. Some clones in this sample may be carry-over from other donors' samples. The sequenced sample was whole blood, obtained in connection with sensitization to the hapten diphenylcyclopropenone (DPC). This rearrangement joins TRBV12-3 or TRBV12-4 to TRBJ1-6, with D possibly TRBD1 on 6 matching bases. CDR3 sequence: CASSRQRGNSPLHF. In nucleotides, the CDR3 is TGTGCCAGCAGTCGACAGAGGGGGAATTCACCCCTCCACTTT.